This TCR beta chain appears in the sequencing data of a study of early T cells in non-severe SARS-CoV-2 infection. Study-wide background: RNA in bulk from unsorted whole blood was sequenced, and chains were unpaired.

Each CDR3 protein gets one entry after TCRdb re-called the 5' RACE reads with MiXCR. The data hold approximately 35,000 distinct CDR3 sequences, with about 7% observed a single time. Trimming left V 3 bases short and J 8 bases short, with 11 bases between. The CDR3 loop spans 13 amino acids. Germline loops: CDR1 ENHRY, CDR2 SYGVKD. Ten or more counts support this clonotype. V usage is TRBV10-3 and J usage is TRBJ2-1; D ambiguous. Sample: whole blood, taken at baseline. This TCR came from an adult who was a healthcare worker with PCR-confirmed SARS-CoV-2 infection or an uninfected control (not recorded which). The CDR3 nucleotides read TGTGCCATCAGTGAAGGCTTTGCGGATGAGCAGTTCTTC. Its protein is CAISEGFADEQFF.